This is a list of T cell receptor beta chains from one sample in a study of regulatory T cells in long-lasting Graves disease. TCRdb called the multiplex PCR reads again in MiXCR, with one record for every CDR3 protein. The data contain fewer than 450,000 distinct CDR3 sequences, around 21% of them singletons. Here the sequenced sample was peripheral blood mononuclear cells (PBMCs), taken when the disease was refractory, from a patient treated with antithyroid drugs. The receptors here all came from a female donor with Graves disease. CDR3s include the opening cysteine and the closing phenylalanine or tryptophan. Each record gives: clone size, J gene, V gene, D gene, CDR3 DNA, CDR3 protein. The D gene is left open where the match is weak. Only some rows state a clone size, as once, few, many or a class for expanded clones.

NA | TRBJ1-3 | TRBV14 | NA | TGTGCCAGCAGCCAAGACCCCACAGGCTCTGGAAACACCATATATTTT | CASSQDPTGSGNTIYF
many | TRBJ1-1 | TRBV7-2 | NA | TGTGCCAGCAGCCCATCTTTTGGGGGGAACACTGAAGCTTTCTTT | CASSPSFGGNTEAFF
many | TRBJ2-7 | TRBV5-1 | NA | TGCGCCAGCAGCCTTGAAAACCCCGGGACTGGCTACGAGCAGTACTTC | CASSLENPGTGYEQYF
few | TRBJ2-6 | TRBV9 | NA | TGTGCCAGCAGCCCCCAAGTCGGCGTAATTAACTCTGGGGCCAACGTCCTGACTTTC | CASSPQVGVINSGANVLTF
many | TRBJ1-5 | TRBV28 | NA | TGTGCCAGCAGTTTATCGGCGTCAAATCAGCCCCAGCATTTT | CASSLSASNQPQHF
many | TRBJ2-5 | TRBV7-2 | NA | TGTGCCAGCAGCTTAGTTACGGGAGAGACCCAGTACTTC | CASSLVTGETQYF
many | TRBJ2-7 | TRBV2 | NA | TGTGCCAGTGAGGTGGACAGTTCCTACGAGCAGTACTTC | CASEVDSSYEQYF
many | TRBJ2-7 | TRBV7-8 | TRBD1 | TGTGCCAGCAGCTTAAACCCTCAGGGGTGGGACAGCGAGCAGTACTTC | CASSLNPQGWDSEQYF
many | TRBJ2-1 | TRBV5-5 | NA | TGTGCCAGCAGCGCGGGATATGAGCAGTTCTTC | CASSAGYEQFF
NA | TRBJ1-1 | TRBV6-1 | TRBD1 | TGTGCCAGCAGAACTACAGGGGGGAGAACTGAAGCTTTCTTT | CASRTTGGRTEAFF
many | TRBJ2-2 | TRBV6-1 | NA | TGTGCCAGCAACAGAAATTCAGGGTCCACCGGGGAGCTGTTTTTT | CASNRNSGSTGELFF
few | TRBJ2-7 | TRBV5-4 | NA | TGTGCCAGCAGCGCCATGGGAGTGGGAGGCTACACCTACGAGCGGTACTTC | CASSAMGVGGYTYERYF
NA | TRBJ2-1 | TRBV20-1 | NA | TGCAGTGCTAGTTCCCTTGTTAATGAGCAGTTCTTC | CSASSLVNEQFF
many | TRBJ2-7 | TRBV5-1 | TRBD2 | TGCGCCAGCTGCTCAGCGGGAGGGTTACGCGAGCAGTACTTC | CASCSAGGLREQYF
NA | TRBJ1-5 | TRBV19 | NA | TGTGCCAGTAGTAGGCAACATAGCAATCAGCCCCAGCATTTT | CASSRQHSNQPQHF
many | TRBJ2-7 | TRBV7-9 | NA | TGTGCCAGCAGCTTGGACAGTAGCACCTACGAGCAGTACTTC | CASSLDSSTYEQYF
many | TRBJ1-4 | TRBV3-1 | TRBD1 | TGTGCCAGCAGCCCCTCATGGACAGGGGATAATGAAAAACTGTTTTTT | CASSPSWTGDNEKLFF
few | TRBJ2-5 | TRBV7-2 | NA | TGTGCCAGCAGCCCTCTCCGGTTCCAAGAGACCCAGTACTTC | CASSPLRFQETQYF
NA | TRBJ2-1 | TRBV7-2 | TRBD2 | TGTGCCAGCAGCTTCACCGGGACTAAATCTGAGCAGTTCTTC | CASSFTGTKSEQFF
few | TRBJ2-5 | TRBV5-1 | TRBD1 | TGCGCCAGCAGCTTGGTTACAGGGGGCGGCCAAGAGACCCAGTACTTC | CASSLVTGGGQETQYF
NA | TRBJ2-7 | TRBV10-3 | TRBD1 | TGTGCCATCGGCGGGACAGGCACCTACGAGCAGTACTTC | CAIGGTGTYEQYF
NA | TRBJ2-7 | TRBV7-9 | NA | TGTGCCAGCAGCCAGGGGGGAGGTTCGGGGCAGTACTTC | CASSQGGGSGQYF
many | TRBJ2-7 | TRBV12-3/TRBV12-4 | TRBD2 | TGTGCCAGCAGCCCGGGACTAGCGGGAGGGCGTCAAGAGCAGTACTTC | CASSPGLAGGRQEQYF
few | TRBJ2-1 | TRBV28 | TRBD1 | TGTGCCAGCACCATAGGACAGGGCTTTTACAATGAGCAGTTCTTC | CASTIGQGFYNEQFF